This TCR beta chain was documented in a study of blood T cell repertoires in COVID-19. The table came from immunoSEQ multiplex PCR; TCRdb's copy has only in-frame clones and leaves some out. The sample yields 300,000 to 450,000 clones, 85% to 90% seen once. Germline assignment: CDR1 SNHLY and CDR2 FYNNEI. The CDR3 loop spans 16 amino acids. The V gene lost 7 bases and the J gene lost 5 bases, with 23 bases spanning the gap. V usage is TRBV2 and J usage is TRBJ1-2, with a tentative D call TRBD1 (6 bases). This TCR was recovered from a woman aged 18-29 years who had recovered from COVID-19. Sequenced input: PBMCs or T cells enriched from blood (not recorded which). CDR3 residues: CASTLRGGVTSYGYTF. CDR3 coding DNA: TGTGCCAGCACCCTACGAGGGGGAGTCACCTCGTATGGCTACACCTTC. Full variable domain (rest looked up from reference TRBV2 and TRBJ1-2): EPEVTQTPSHQVTQMGQEVILRCVPISNHLYFYWYRQILGQKVEFLVSFYNNEISEKSEIFDDQFSVERPDGSNFTLKIRSTKLEDSAMYFCASTLRGGVTSYGYTFGSGTRLTVV.